This T cell receptor (beta chain) derives from a study of regulatory T cells in long-lasting Graves disease. Arm-PCR of CDR3 regions and iRepertoire HTBI primers were used to build TCR beta libraries. TCRdb re-analysed the multiplex PCR reads in MiXCR, keeping a single row per CDR3 protein. The data hold approximately 490,000 distinct CDR3 sequences, with around 16% observed a single time. The germline CDR1 and CDR2 sequences are SGHTA and FQGNSA. The CDR3 length is 14 residues. Described time point: newly diagnosed GD, antithyroid drugs for less than 3 months. The TCR library was made from RNA that had been extracted from PBMCs in TRIzol. These sequences were also reported in another study, on T cells in Graves' hyperthyroidism and ophthalmopathy.

This specimen was peripheral blood mononuclear cells (PBMCs), taken at new diagnosis, from a patient treated with antithyroid drugs. V and J are TRBV7-2 and TRBJ2-3, with D possibly TRBD2 on 5 matching bases. Matching the DNA end better, TRBJ2-1 makes the J call doubtful. The TCR sequence derives from a middle-aged man with Graves disease. CDR3 sequence reads: CASSNRDSTDTQFF. CDR3 DNA sequence: TGTGCCAGCAGCAACCGGGATAGCACAGATACGCAGTTCTTC.